What follows are 25 T cell receptor beta chains derived from one specimen sequenced in a study of beta chain features in type 1 diabetes. No antigens are known for them. Study results and limitations: Moderate yet significant TCRB CDR3 shortening was seen in Type 1 diabetes patients in all four CD4+ subsets.

The isolated RNA, all of it, was reverse transcribed, so expressed TCRB transcripts were what got sequenced. The data were produced by immunoSEQ multiplex PCR, yet TCRdb's version contains in-frame clones alone and is incomplete. The repertoire holds approximately 170,000 clones, with approximately 8% as singletons. The sample comprised central memory CD4+ T cells from blood. These receptors were obtained from a man aged 18 to 30 with type 1 diabetes.

Only a few counts were recorded for this clone. This chain uses TRBV15 with TRBJ2-7; weak D call: TRBD1 (6 bases). Germline V gives CDR1 LNHNV, CDR2 YYDKDF (reference sequence). The CDR3 contains 14 residues. The V gene lost 0 bases and the J gene lost 11 bases, with 17 bases spanning the gap. CDR3 sequence reads: CATSRDRDTSKEYF. The CDR3 DNA sequence: TGTGCCACCAGCAGAGATCGGGACACGAGCAAAGAGTACTTC.

The chain couples TRBV28 to TRBJ2-1; 8 positions match TRBD2. CDR1 and CDR2 (germline): MDHEN, SYDVKM. V was clipped by 6 bases and J by 8 bases; unmatched bases: 18. The CDR3 is 17 residues long. This CDR3 reads CASRPILGSGRSYEQFF. In nucleotides, the CDR3 is TGTGCCAGCAGACCAATTTTGGGAAGCGGGAGATCTTATGAGCAGTTCTTC.

As regards this clone: The sample has other DNA sequences that encode this CDR3 too. The chain combines TRBV7-2 with TRBJ2-2; D not certain. Trimming pared 3 bases from V and 5 bases from J, leaving 7 bases between. This CDR3 has 13 residues. In germline, CDR1 is SGHTA, CDR2 FQGNSA. CDR3 bases: TGTGCCAGCAGCTTTCTTTCGACCGGGGAGCTGTTTTTT. Translating gives CASSFLSTGELFF.

There are a few counts of this clone. The rearrangement links TRBV4-2 to TRBJ1-5; D may be TRBD1 (5 bases). This CDR3 spans 17 amino acids. CDR1 is LGHNA, CDR2 YNFKEQ, per germline. With 0 bases removed from V and 4 bases from J, the gap between germline ends came to 16 bases. CDR3 sequence reads: CASSQDWSLQDNQPQHF. CDR3 bases: TGTGCCAGCAGCCAAGACTGGTCTTTACAGGATAATCAGCCCCAGCATTTT.

This clone was picked up a small number of times. The rearrangement uses TRBV30 and TRBJ2-3; 11 bases map to TRBD2. Germline loops: CDR1 GTSNPN, CDR2 SVGIG (reference sequence). This CDR3 comprises 14 residues. V was pared by 3 bases and J by 2 bases, with 1 base of the junction left unmatched. CDR3 DNA sequence: TGTGCCTGGAGACTAGCGGGAGCCACAGATACGCAGTATTTT. Translation: CAWRLAGATDTQYF. Complete variable domain (other parts from reference TRBV30 and TRBJ2-3): SQTIHQWPATLVQPVGSPLSLECTVEGTSNPNLYWYRQAAGRGLQLLFYSVGIGQISSEVPQNLSASRPQDRQFILSSKKLLLSDSGFYLCAWRLAGATDTQYFGPGTRLTVL.

This clone was seen many times. The rearrangement joins TRBV11-2 to TRBJ2-1; TRBD2 matches 8 bases. Germline CDR1 SGHAT, CDR2 FQNNGV. The CDR3 runs 14 residues. V shed 5 bases and J 8 bases; nucleotides not matched to a gene: 8. In DNA form, the CDR3 reads TGTGCCAGCAGCCCGGGGACTAGACTGGATGAGCAGTTCTTC. Translation gives CASSPGTRLDEQFF.

This clone turned up a few times. This chain joins TRBV28 and TRBJ1-6; D is uncertain. V gave up 5 bases and J gave up 5 bases, with 7 bases separating them. This CDR3 contains 13 residues. Germline assignment: CDR1 MDHEN and CDR2 SYDVKM. The CDR3 bases are TGTGCCAGCAGTACCCCAGATAATTCACCCCTCCACTTT. Residues: CASSTPDNSPLHF.

There are a few counts of this clone. The V gene is TRBV9, the J gene TRBJ2-5; D is possibly TRBD2 (5 bases). This CDR3 comprises 12 residues. Germline loops: CDR1 SGDLS, CDR2 YYNGEE. The V and J ends lost 2 bases and 14 bases respectively, with 16 bases between them. For the CDR3, the DNA is TGTGCCAGCAGCGTGTTTGAAGCGGAGCTCTACTTC. Residues: CASSVFEAELYF.

This clone was detected a few times. The V and J genes are TRBV18 and TRBJ1-2, with D possibly matching TRBD1 (6 bases). The CDR3 length is 14 residues. Trimming left V 4 bases short and J 6 bases short, with 15 bases between. CDR1 is KGHSH and CDR2 is LQKENI in the germline V gene. The CDR3 region has the DNA TGTGCCAGCTCACAACAACAGGGAAGCGATGGCTACACCTTC. Translated, it gives CASSQQQGSDGYTF.

This clone was picked up a small number of times. In the same sample, other DNA sequences code for this CDR3. The gene calls are TRBV5-1 and TRBJ2-3; TRBD2 matches at 12 bases. The germline gives CDR1 SGHRS, CDR2 YFSETQ. The CDR3 is made up of 14 amino acids. The trim removed 2 bases at V and 6 bases at J, leaving 1 base unmatched. The DNA of the CDR3 is TGCGCCAGCAGCTTAGGACTAGCGGGGGATACGCAGTATTTT. It specifies CASSLGLAGDTQYF. Based on the CDR3 plus reference TRBV5-1 and TRBJ2-3, the full variable domain is KAGVTQTPRYLIKTRGQQVTLSCSPISGHRSVSWYQQTPGQGLQFLFEYFSETQRNKGNFPGRFSGRQFSNSRSEMNVSTLELGDSALYLCASSLGLAGDTQYFGPGTRLTVL.

V is TRBV29-1 and J is TRBJ2-2, with 8 nucleotides matching TRBD2. The CDR3 has 15 amino acids. V lost 3 bases, J lost 3 bases, and 6 bases stayed unmatched. CDR1 is SQVTM and CDR2 is ANQGSEA in the germline V gene. This CDR3 is CSVDRGGRDTGELFF. The CDR3 nucleotides are TGCAGCGTTGATCGGGGGGGAAGGGACACCGGGGAGCTGTTTTTT.

This clone appeared a few times. The gene calls are TRBV18 and TRBJ2-7; 10 bases map to TRBD1. V gave up 8 bases and J gave up 4 bases; unmatched junction bases: 8. The CDR3 has 14 amino acids. CDR1 is KGHSH and CDR2 is LQKENI in the germline V gene. CDR3 sequence reads: CASHGQGEGYEQYF. The DNA for the CDR3 is TGTGCCAGCCATGGACAGGGGGAAGGGTACGAGCAGTACTTC. Full variable domain (rest looked up from reference TRBV18 and TRBJ2-7): NAGVMQNPRHLVRRRGQEARLRCSPMKGHSHVYWYRQLPEEGLKFMVYLQKENIIDESGMPKERFSAEFPKEGPSILRIQQVVRGDSAAYFCASHGQGEGYEQYFGPGTRLTVT.

This clone came up a few times. This sequence joins TRBV9 and TRBJ2-1, with 8 bases matching TRBD1. The CDR3 is 15 amino acids. Trimming took 0 bases from V and 7 from J; bases not matched to a gene: 6. CDR1 SGDLS and CDR2 YYNGEE come from the germline V gene. In nucleotides, the CDR3 is TGTGCCAGCAGCGTAGAGGGCAGGGGGCGGAATGAGCAGTTCTTC. Protein sequence: CASSVEGRGRNEQFF.

The chain couples TRBV28 to TRBJ2-3; 10 positions match TRBD2. From germline, CDR1 is MDHEN and CDR2 SYDVKM. J was trimmed by 3 bases and V by 11 bases; bases with no gene match: 14. The CDR3 is made up of 16 amino acids. The CDR3 reads CACGLAGAGTTDTQYF. In nucleotides, the CDR3 is TGTGCCTGCGGGCTAGCGGGGGCGGGCACGACAGATACGCAGTATTTT.

This clone was found many times. The chain is built from TRBV28 and TRBJ2-1; no firm D call. The germline V gene has CDR1 MDHEN and CDR2 SYDVKM. The CDR3 runs to 11 residues. V was trimmed by 4 bases and J by 9 bases, leaving 7 bases between them. The CDR3: CASSSRREQFF. The CDR3 bases are TGTGCCAGCAGTTCGCGTCGTGAGCAGTTCTTC.

The V gene is TRBV5-6, the J gene TRBJ2-1, with D tentatively TRBD2 (6 bases). This CDR3 is built from 12 residues. Trimming removed 1 base from V and 14 bases from J, with 13 bases in between. Germline V gene data show CDR1 as SGHDT and CDR2 as YYEEEE. The CDR3: CASSLRRGREFF. DNA of the CDR3: TGTGCCAGCAGCTTGAGGCGGGGCCGAGAGTTCTTC.

This clone has a count of ten or more. This chain links TRBV2 with TRBJ2-5; 7 bases map to TRBD2. After removal of 5 bases from V and 2 bases from J, the junction contained 5 bases not matched to a gene. Germline V gene sequence: CDR1 SNHLY, CDR2 FYNNEI. The CDR3 extends over 14 amino acids. The DNA of the CDR3 is TGTGCCAGCAGTCTTCGGACTAGACAAGAGACCCAGTACTTC. Residues: CASSLRTRQETQYF.

This clone has only a few counts. The rearrangement joins TRBV19 to TRBJ1-2; D perhaps matches TRBD1 (5 bases). The CDR3 contains 15 residues. Trimming pared 6 bases from V and 4 bases from J, leaving 18 bases between. Germline V CDR1 and CDR2: LNHDA, SQIVND (reference sequence). CDR3 residues: CASSPGRTSTYGYTF. CDR3 coding DNA: TGTGCCAGTAGCCCCGGAAGGACAAGCACCTATGGCTACACCTTC. The full variable domain, in which reference TRBV19 and TRBJ1-2 provide the parts outside the CDR3, is DGGITQSPKYLFRKEGQNVTLSCEQNLNHDAMYWYRQDPGQGLRLIYYSQIVNDFQKGDIAEGYSVSREKKESFPLTVTSAQKNPTAFYLCASSPGRTSTYGYTFGSGTRLTVV.

A few counts support this clone. The CDR3 DNA follows: TGTGCCAGCAGCTTAACCCCTCGGACTGAAGCTTTCTTT. Protein sequence: CASSLTPRTEAFF. The chain carries TRBV7-2 and TRBJ1-1; no clear D. CDR3 size: 13 residues. Trimming cost V 2 bases and J 5 bases, with 9 bases left between them. The germline V gene has CDR1 SGHTA and CDR2 FQGNSA.

This clone has just a few counts. V gene TRBV5-1 combines with J gene TRBJ1-1, with D maybe TRBD1 (5 bases). The CDR3 consists of 15 residues. Germline CDR1 SGHRS, CDR2 YFSETQ. V lost 0 bases and J lost 5, with 14 bases in between. The DNA of the CDR3 is TGCGCCAGCAGCTTGGCCCCAGGGTTGGAGACTGAAGCTTTCTTT. It translates to CASSLAPGLETEAFF.

V is TRBV6-4 and J is TRBJ2-7; TRBD2 matches at 7 bases. The ends lost 2 bases at V and 7 bases at J; junction bases unmatched: 26. The CDR3 extends over 20 amino acids. Germline CDR1 reads MRHNA; CDR2 reads SNTAGT. The CDR3, as DNA: TGTGCCAGCAGTGACAATAGTCCGTGGGATAGCCAGCGGGATTCCAGTGAGCAGTACTTC. This encodes CASSDNSPWDSQRDSSEQYF.

This clone turned up a few times. The chain recombines TRBV28 with TRBJ2-5, with D perhaps TRBD2 (5 bases). The CDR3 sequence is 13 residues long. Per germline, CDR1 MDHEN and CDR2 SYDVKM. Trimming removed 5 bases at V and 2 bases at J, with 9 bases between. CDR3 region: CASSRRAQETQYF. The CDR3, as DNA: TGTGCCAGCAGTAGGCGGGCTCAAGAGACCCAGTACTTC.

The chain recombines TRBV7-9 with TRBJ2-5; the match to TRBD1 covers 11 bases. V dropped 3 bases and J dropped 3; count of bases not matched to a gene: 3. The germline V gene has CDR1 SEHNR and CDR2 FQNEAQ (reference sequence). This CDR3 spans 15 amino acids. Here the CDR3 DNA reads TGTGCCAGCAGCTTTTGGACAGGGGGCGAAGAGACCCAGTACTTC. This gives the protein CASSFWTGGEETQYF.

V and J are TRBV27 and TRBJ2-3; TRBD2 agrees at 9 bases. CDR1 MNHEY and CDR2 SMNVEV come from the germline V gene (reference sequence). The CDR3 consists of 16 residues. The trim removed 6 bases at V and 2 bases at J, leaving 9 bases unmatched. CDR3 loop: CASSLTLAGHTDTQYF. CDR3 sequence (DNA): TGTGCCAGCAGCCTTACTCTAGCGGGGCACACAGATACGCAGTATTTT.

This clone was counted only a few times. This chain connects TRBV11-2 to TRBJ1-1; D perhaps matches TRBD1 (5 bases). The length of the CDR3 is 16 residues. Germline V CDR1 and CDR2: SGHAT, FQNNGV. Trimming stripped 2 bases from V and 0 bases from J, with 13 bases between. CDR3 amino acids: CASSLSRRQMNTEAFF. The CDR3 DNA sequence: TGTGCCAGCAGCTTATCCCGGAGACAGATGAACACTGAAGCTTTCTTT.